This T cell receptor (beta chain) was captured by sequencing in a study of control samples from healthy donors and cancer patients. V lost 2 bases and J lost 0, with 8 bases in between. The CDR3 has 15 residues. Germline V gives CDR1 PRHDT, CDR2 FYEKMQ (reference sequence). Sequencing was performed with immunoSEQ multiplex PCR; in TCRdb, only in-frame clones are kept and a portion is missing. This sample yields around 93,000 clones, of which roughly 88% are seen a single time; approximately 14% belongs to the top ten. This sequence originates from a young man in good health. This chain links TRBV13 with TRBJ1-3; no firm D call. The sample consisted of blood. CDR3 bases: TGTGCCAGCAGCTTAAACACCCACTCTGGAAACACCATATATTTT. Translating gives CASSLNTHSGNTIYF. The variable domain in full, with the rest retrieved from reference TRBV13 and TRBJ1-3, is AAGVIQSPRHLIKEKRETATLKCYPIPRHDTVYWYQQGPGQDPQFLISFYEKMQSDKGSIPDRFSAQQFSDYHSELNMSSLELGDSALYFCASSLNTHSGNTIYFGEGSWLTVV.